This T cell receptor beta chain comes out of a study of cytomegalovirus exposure and HLA in healthy donors. General observations from the study: In a later analysis, CMV-associated beta chains were mostly HLA-associated, it appeared.

On this clone: The antigen remains unidentified.

Sampled while nominally healthy, donors likely had unrecorded immune exposures. Researchers ran the PCR with 60 Vbeta and 13 Jbeta primers. Sequenced by immunoSEQ multiplex PCR; TCRdb stores in-frame clones only, minus some. Seen here are some 140,000 clones, 70% to 85% observed once, and the top ten hold approximately 10%. The sequence was obtained from a woman aged 45-59 years in good health and CMV-seropositive. Sequenced sample: PBMCs.

DNA of the CDR3: TGTGCCAGCAGCGTAGGCCCCTCGGGCGGGGGAGGCGGGGAGCTGTTTTTT. Its translation is CASSVGPSGGGGGELFF. This chain uses TRBV9 with TRBJ2-2; 7 nucleotides agree with TRBD2. The V segment lost 0 bases and the J segment 7 bases; nucleotides outside the gene matches: 12. Germline CDR1 SGDLS, CDR2 YYNGEE. The CDR3 has 17 amino acids.